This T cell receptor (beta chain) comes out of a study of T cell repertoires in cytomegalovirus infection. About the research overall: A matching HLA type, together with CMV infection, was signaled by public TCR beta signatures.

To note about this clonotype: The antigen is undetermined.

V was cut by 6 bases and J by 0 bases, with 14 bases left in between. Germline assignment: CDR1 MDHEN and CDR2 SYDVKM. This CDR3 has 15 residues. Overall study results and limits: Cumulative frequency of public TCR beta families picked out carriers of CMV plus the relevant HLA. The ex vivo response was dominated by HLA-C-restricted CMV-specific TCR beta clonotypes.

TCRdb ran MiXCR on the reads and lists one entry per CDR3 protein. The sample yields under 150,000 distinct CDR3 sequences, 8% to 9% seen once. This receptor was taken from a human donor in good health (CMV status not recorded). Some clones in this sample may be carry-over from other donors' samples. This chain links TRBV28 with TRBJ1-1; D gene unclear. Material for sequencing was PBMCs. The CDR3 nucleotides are TGTGCCAGCAGCCCTTCCACGGGGATGAACACTGAAGCTTTCTTT. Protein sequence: CASSPSTGMNTEAFF.